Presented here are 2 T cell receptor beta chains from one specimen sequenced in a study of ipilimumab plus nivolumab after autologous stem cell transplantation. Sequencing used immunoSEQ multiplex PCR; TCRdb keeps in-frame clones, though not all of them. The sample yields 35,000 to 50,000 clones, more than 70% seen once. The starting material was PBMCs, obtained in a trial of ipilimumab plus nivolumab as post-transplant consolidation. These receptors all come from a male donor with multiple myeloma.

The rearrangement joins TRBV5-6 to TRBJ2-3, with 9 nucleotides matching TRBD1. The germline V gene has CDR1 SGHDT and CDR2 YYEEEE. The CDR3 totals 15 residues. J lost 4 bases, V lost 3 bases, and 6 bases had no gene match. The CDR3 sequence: CASSSGTGYSDTQYF. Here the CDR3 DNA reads TGTGCCAGCAGCTCCGGGACAGGGTATTCAGATACGCAGTATTTT.

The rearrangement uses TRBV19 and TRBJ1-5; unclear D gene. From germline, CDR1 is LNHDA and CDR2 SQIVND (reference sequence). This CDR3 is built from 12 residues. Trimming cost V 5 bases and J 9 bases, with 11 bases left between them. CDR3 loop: CASSAPPGPQHF. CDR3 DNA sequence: TGTGCCAGTAGTGCCCCGCCAGGGCCCCAGCATTTT. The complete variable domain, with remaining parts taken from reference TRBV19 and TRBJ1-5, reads DGGITQSPKYLFRKEGQNVTLSCEQNLNHDAMYWYRQDPGQGLRLIYYSQIVNDFQKGDIAEGYSVSREKKESFPLTVTSAQKNPTAFYLCASSAPPGPQHFGDGTRLSIL.